This TCR beta chain was profiled in a study of blood T cell repertoires in COVID-19. Between the trimmed V and J ends, which lost 0 bases and 4 bases, there was a span of 10 bases. The CDR3 contains 15 residues. Germline loops: CDR1 PRHDT, CDR2 FYEKMQ (reference sequence). In the original workflow: Reference gene primers were amplified, and this amplification served to estimate nucleated cell counts. The assay was immunoSEQ multiplex PCR, and TCRdb's table has in-frame clones only and misses some. That table supplies the V and J calls and clone size; D and trimming were determined from the DNA. The sample lists approximately 220,000 clones; approximately 86% were seen once. Study members were between roughly 18 and 89 years old and lived in 20 to 25 US regions.

This sequence joins TRBV13 and TRBJ1-5; TRBD1 might be the D (6 bases). Sequenced material: PBMCs or T cells enriched from blood (not recorded which). The TCR originated in a woman aged 35 to 49 with acute COVID-19. CDR3 region: CASSLGRQGNQPQHF. CDR3 bases: TGTGCCAGCAGCTTAGGCCGGCAGGGGAATCAGCCCCAGCATTTT.